This paragraph reports one T cell receptor (beta chain). As yet, its antigen is unknown. This specimen comes from a study of blood T cells in healthy people across ages. The CDR3 spans 14 residues. The V and J ends lost 6 bases and 1 base respectively, with 13 bases between them. Germline lookup yields CDR1 SGHDT and CDR2 YYEEEE. Whole-study results and caveats: The study found TCR beta diversity correlated strongly with naive T cell percentage. A greater number of naive CD4+ cells and higher diversity distinguished long-lived donors from aged donors.

A second PCR of roughly 6 to 12 cycles used a sample-barcoded 5' primer and a J-beta primer mix. A single record per CDR3 protein comes from TCRdb applying MiXCR to the 5' RACE reads. The table shows about 1,600,000 distinct CDR3 sequences, with around two fifths occurring only once. The chain has TRBV5-6 and TRBJ1-2, with no clear D. The sequence came from a woman aged 18-29 years in good health. The specimen sequenced was blood. The CDR3 DNA reads as TGTGCCAGCACCCCCGGACGGAATAACTATGGCTACACCTTC. Translation gives CASTPGRNNYGYTF.